The 5 T cell receptor beta chains below all came from one sample that was sequenced in a study of T cells in Graves' hyperthyroidism and ophthalmopathy. RNA transcripts yielded amplified TCR beta CDR3 regions. An initial round of RT-PCR targeting the TCR CDR3 relied on the HTBI primer set. TCRdb itself ran the multiplex PCR reads through MiXCR, one entry per CDR3 protein. This table has approximately 600,000 distinct CDR3 sequences, approximately 14% appearing once. Sequenced: blood. These receptors were obtained from a woman aged 25 to 39 with Graves' hyperthyroidism that later progressed to Graves' ophthalmopathy.

This clonotype turned up a few times. The rearrangement links TRBV12-3 or TRBV12-4 to TRBJ2-3; 10 bases agree with TRBD2. This CDR3 has 16 residues. The ends lost 7 bases at V and 3 bases at J; junction bases unmatched: 10. The CDR3 reads CASTYSGRAGTDTQYF. CDR3 bases: TGTGCCAGCACCTACAGCGGGAGGGCCGGGACAGATACGCAGTATTTT.

At least ten counts were recorded for this clonotype. The CDR3 DNA follows: TGTGCCAGCAGTACAGGGGGCGATACCGGGGAGCTGTTTTTT. Translating it yields CASSTGGDTGELFF. V usage is TRBV6-1 and J usage is TRBJ2-2; 9 nucleotides match TRBD1. J gave up 5 bases and V 5 bases, and 3 bases lay outside the gene matches. This CDR3 has 14 residues. CDR1 is MNHNS, CDR2 SASEGT, per germline.

This clonotype has at least ten counts. V is TRBV7-3 and J is TRBJ2-7, with 10 bases matching TRBD1. Germline-derived CDR1 and CDR2 are SGHTA and FQGTGA. V trimming: 5 bases; J trimming: 4 bases; junction bases outside the gene matches: 5. The CDR3 has 14 residues. The CDR3 DNA follows: TGTGCCAGCAGCGCGACAGGGGGCAGTTACGAGCAGTACTTC. Amino acid sequence: CASSATGGSYEQYF.

This clonotype was seen many times. This chain links TRBV6-2 or TRBV6-3 with TRBJ1-2, with TRBD1 matching 10 bases. Germline-derived CDR1 and CDR2 are MNHEY and SVGEGT. The CDR3 totals 15 residues. V trimming: 5 bases; J trimming: 7 bases; junction bases outside the gene matches: 10. The CDR3 protein is CASSRRQGALSGYTF. In nucleotides, the CDR3 is TGTGCCAGCAGTAGACGACAGGGGGCTTTGAGTGGCTACACCTTC.

CDR3 sequence reads: CASKTPGASTDTQYF. The CDR3 region has the DNA TGTGCCAGCAAGACTCCAGGTGCGAGCACAGATACGCAGTATTTT. The chain is built from TRBV28 and TRBJ2-3; unclear D gene. Germline CDR1 is MDHEN and CDR2 is SYDVKM. The CDR3 has 15 residues. The V end was cut by 7 bases, the J end by 0 bases, with 14 bases between. Full variable domain (rest looked up from reference TRBV28 and TRBJ2-3): DVKVTQSSRYLVKRTGEKVFLECVQDMDHENMFWYRQDPGLGLRLIYFSYDVKMKEKGDIPEGYSVSREKKERFSLILESASTNQTSMYLCASKTPGASTDTQYFGPGTRLTVL.